This T cell receptor beta chain came from a study of CD8+CD57+ T cells in acquired aplastic anemia. Whole-study context: On average, sorted CD4+ and CD8+ cells gave around 3 ug of DNA. Healthy donor sequencing depth: some 10 million CD4+, some 12 million CD8+ reads. General study results and limits: Patients and controls had in common 25 to 30 CD8+ CDR3 sequences. The study found no significant CD8+ Simpson's diversity difference between patients and controls.

The germline gives CDR1 KGHDR, CDR2 SFDVKD. The length of the CDR3 is 12 residues. The germline V and J ends were trimmed by 4 bases and 5 bases, with 6 bases remaining between them. The table lists this clonotype with a few counts. What it binds is unknown. Profiling that covered TCR beta VDJ and CDR3 relied on genomic DNA as its template. One entry per CDR3 protein results from TCRdb running MiXCR on the reads. The table has around 64,000 distinct CDR3 sequences, under 55% seen once. This receptor was obtained from a human donor in good health, serving as a control. The specimen sequenced was sorted CD4+, CD8+, or CD8+CD57+ T cells (not recorded which) from PBMCs. The chain uses TRBV24-1 and TRBJ2-3, with D unresolved. The CDR3 is CATSEVEDTQYF. CDR3 coding DNA: TGTGCCACCAGTGAGGTTGAAGATACGCAGTATTTT.